Below, one TCR beta chain is given with its context. Its antigen remains unidentified. This specimen belongs to a study of monozygotic twins with inflammatory bowel disease. Study-level results: Nothing supported a single strong signal or clonotype that was associated with IBD.

Per germline, CDR1 ENHRY and CDR2 SYGVKD. This CDR3 spans 15 amino acids. UMIs incorporating a 6-nucleotide sample barcode were appended by means of template switching. Following a re-call of the 5' RACE reads, TCRdb has one entry per CDR3 protein and lacks DNA. The sample's table shows roughly 160,000 distinct CDR3 sequences. This TCR derives from a human donor with ulcerative colitis or Crohn's disease, or a healthy co-twin of an affected twin (not recorded which). This chain uses TRBV10-3 with TRBJ1-1; there is no DNA to check the TCRdb D call of TRBD1. The sample consisted of blood. This chain's CDR3 is CAIRTPGHNDTEAFF.